The 13 T cell receptor beta chains given below trace back to one sample, sequenced in a study of T cell repertoires in cytomegalovirus infection. TCRdb ran MiXCR on the reads and lists one entry per CDR3 protein. The profile shows over 95,000 distinct CDR3 sequences, over 25% of them singletons. These receptors have no known antigen. The source material was CD8+ T cells from cultured PBMCs, sampled from culture after CMV antigen stimulation. The receptors were gathered from a human donor in good health (CMV status not recorded). Some clones in this sample may be carry-over from other donors' samples.

This clonotype was counted only a few times. This chain links TRBV7-9 with TRBJ2-7, with 9 bases matching TRBD1. J was trimmed by 3 bases and V by 4 bases; bases with no gene match: 7. The CDR3 loop spans 15 amino acids. In germline, CDR1 is SEHNR, CDR2 FQNEAQ (reference sequence). The CDR3 protein is CASSSGQGRHYEQYF. The CDR3 region has the DNA TGTGCCAGCAGCTCCGGACAGGGGCGACACTACGAGCAGTACTTC.

This clonotype was counted many times. The J gene is TRBJ1-1, the V gene TRBV7-6; 9 bases fit TRBD1. This CDR3 has 16 amino acids. Trimming at V came to 1 base and at J to 6 bases, leaving 9 bases not matched to a gene. Germline V gene lookup returns CDR1 SGHVS and CDR2 FNYEAQ. This chain's CDR3 is CASSLVLTGGKAEAFF. CDR3 nucleotides: TGTGCCAGCAGCTTAGTACTGACAGGGGGGAAGGCTGAAGCTTTCTTT.

This clonotype was counted many times. This chain connects TRBV12-3 or TRBV12-4 to TRBJ2-7, with unresolved D. V was trimmed by 6 bases and J by 4 bases, leaving 7 bases between them. This CDR3 is built from 11 residues. CDR3 in amino acids: CASSLGYEQYF. The CDR3 coding sequence is TGTGCCAGCAGCTTGGGATACGAGCAGTACTTC.

The CDR3 bases are TGTGCCAGCAGCACCACGGGGGCCGCCTACGAGCAGTACTTC. This translates into CASSTTGAAYEQYF. J is TRBJ2-7 and V is TRBV12-3 or TRBV12-4; the D call may be TRBD1 or TRBD2 (6 bases each). This CDR3 spans 14 amino acids. Trimming cost V 6 bases and J 2 bases, with 14 bases left between them.

At least ten counts were recorded for this clonotype. V and J are TRBV28 and TRBJ2-3; TRBD2 aligns across 16 bases. Germline loops: CDR1 MDHEN, CDR2 SYDVKM. The CDR3 runs to 19 residues. V shed 5 bases and J 2 bases; nucleotides not matched to a gene: 10. This CDR3 is CASSDFGTSGGANTDTQYF. CDR3 bases: TGTGCCAGCAGTGACTTTGGGACTAGCGGGGGGGCCAACACAGATACGCAGTATTTT.

This clonotype was seen more than once but under ten times. The chain couples TRBV4-3 to TRBJ2-5; maybe TRBD2 (7 bases). Trimming removed 0 bases from V and 5 bases from J, with 16 bases in between. Per germline, CDR1 LGHNA and CDR2 YSLEER. The CDR3 runs 16 residues. CDR3 sequence: CASSQDKTGGGETQYF. The CDR3 DNA is TGCGCCAGCAGCCAAGATAAAACGGGGGGCGGGGAGACCCAGTACTTC.

The chain combines TRBV27 with TRBJ2-5; possibly TRBD1 for D (6 bases). The germline CDR1 and CDR2 sequences are MNHEY and SMNVEV (reference sequence). V was cut by 2 bases and J by 1 base, with 11 bases left in between. The CDR3 extends over 15 amino acids. The CDR3 here is CASSLRSRGQETQYF. The CDR3 DNA sequence: TGTGCCAGCAGTTTAAGGTCCAGGGGCCAAGAGACCCAGTACTTC.

J is TRBJ2-7 and V is TRBV5-1; D uncertain. V shed 8 bases and J shed 0 bases, with 12 bases lying between them. From germline, CDR1 is SGHRS and CDR2 YFSETQ. The CDR3 sequence is 13 residues long. DNA for the CDR3: TGCGCCAGTCAAACTGGGGACTCCTACGAGCAGTACTTC. This gives the protein CASQTGDSYEQYF.

J is TRBJ2-3 and V is TRBV28; D possibly corresponds to TRBD1 (5 bases). Germline V CDR1 and CDR2: MDHEN, SYDVKM. Trimming stripped 4 bases from V and 2 bases from J, with 22 bases between. The CDR3 totals 18 residues. CDR3 DNA: TGTGCCAGCAGTTCACTCGTAGCTAGGGGCGAATACACAGATACGCAGTATTTT. Its protein is CASSSLVARGEYTDTQYF. Supplemented by reference TRBV28 and TRBJ2-3, the full variable domain reads DVKVTQSSRYLVKRTGEKVFLECVQDMDHENMFWYRQDPGLGLRLIYFSYDVKMKEKGDIPEGYSVSREKKERFSLILESASTNQTSMYLCASSSLVARGEYTDTQYFGPGTRLTVL.

J is TRBJ1-1 and V is TRBV27; D possibly corresponds to TRBD1 (6 bases). Germline V CDR1 and CDR2: MNHEY, SMNVEV (reference sequence). CDR3 length: 15 amino acids. V was pared by 2 bases and J by 3 bases, with 13 bases between. The CDR3 sequence is CASSLLQGVDTEAFF. CDR3 coding DNA: TGTGCCAGCAGTTTACTACAGGGTGTCGACACTGAAGCTTTCTTT.

V and J are TRBV10-3 and TRBJ2-7; tentative D call: TRBD2 (6 bases). CDR3 length: 14 amino acids. The germline gives CDR1 ENHRY, CDR2 SYGVKD. Between the trimmed V and J ends, which lost 10 bases and 0 bases, there was a span of 16 bases. CDR3 amino acids: CASAGRDSSYEQYF. The CDR3 coding sequence is TGTGCCAGCGCCGGACGGGACTCCTCCTACGAGCAGTACTTC.

There are a few counts of this clonotype. The chain joins TRBV14 to TRBJ1-2; the D is unclear. The germline V gene has CDR1 SGHDN and CDR2 FVKESK. V lost 5 bases to trimming and J lost 7 bases, with 20 bases between them. The CDR3 runs to 15 residues. CDR3 amino acids: CASSNSRTLGGGYTF. The CDR3 DNA is TGTGCCAGCAGCAACTCTCGGACCCTGGGCGGTGGCTACACCTTC.

The chain employs TRBV19 and TRBJ2-1; D is uncertain. Germline loops: CDR1 LNHDA, CDR2 SQIVND (reference sequence). V lost 3 bases and J lost 6, with 6 bases in between. There are 12 residues in the CDR3. In nucleotides, the CDR3 is TGTGCCAGTAGTATCTGGGGCAATGAGCAGTTCTTC. Its translation: CASSIWGNEQFF.